The T cell receptor beta chain under discussion was sequenced for a study of cytomegalovirus exposure and HLA in healthy donors. The germline V and J ends were trimmed by 2 bases and 6 bases, with 5 bases remaining between them. Germline V gives CDR1 LNHDA, CDR2 SQIVND (reference sequence). CDR3 length: 12 amino acids. The PCR was carried out with 60 Vbeta primers and 13 Jbeta primers. Libraries were prepared by immunoSEQ multiplex PCR; TCRdb keeps only in-frame clonotypes and omits some of them. The sample consists of some 98,000 clones, about four fifths of them appearing once. Sequencing was performed on PBMCs. The origin of this receptor is a female donor in good health and CMV-seropositive. V gene TRBV19 combines with J gene TRBJ2-1; D ambiguous. Written as DNA, the CDR3 is TGTGCCAGTAGTATACGTCCCAATGAGCAGTTCTTC. Protein product: CASSIRPNEQFF.